The 26 T cell receptor beta chains in this list originate from one sample, sequenced in a study of identical twins. From the 5' RACE reads, TCRdb called clonotypes with MiXCR, one entry per CDR3 protein. This sample has about 530,000 distinct CDR3 sequences, with about a fifth found just once. The same data also contributed to another study, on yellow fever vaccine responses in identical twins.

The specimen was CD4+ T cells sorted from blood. The receptors come from a woman under 30 in good health.

The gene calls are TRBV15 and TRBJ1-1; TRBD1 is a possible D gene (5 bases). The CDR3 is 13 amino acids. Per the germline V gene, CDR1 is LNHNV and CDR2 is YYDKDF (reference sequence). V was shortened by 6 bases and J by 5 bases, with 13 bases between the two germline ends. The CDR3 region has the DNA TGTGCCACCAGTGAGGGACGGACGACTGAAGCTTTCTTT. Protein: CATSEGRTTEAFF.

The sample holds a few counts of this clonotype. The chain joins TRBV24-1 to TRBJ2-2; TRBD2 matches at 8 bases. This CDR3 has 16 amino acids. V was clipped by 7 bases and J by 0 bases; unmatched bases: 6. Germline V gene lookup returns CDR1 KGHDR and CDR2 SFDVKD. Here the CDR3 reads CATRTPGLANTGELFF. CDR3 nucleotides: TGTGCCACCAGGACTCCGGGACTAGCGAACACCGGGGAGCTGTTTTTT.

The rearrangement uses TRBV12-3 or TRBV12-4 and TRBJ1-3; the D gene is possibly TRBD1 (6 bases). This CDR3 is 15 amino acids long. V lost 3 bases and J lost 0, with 9 bases in between. CDR3 region: CASSLGGFSGNTIYF. As DNA, the CDR3 is TGTGCCAGCAGTTTGGGGGGCTTCTCTGGAAACACCATATATTTT.

This clonotype was detected only a few times. The rearrangement uses TRBV24-1 and TRBJ2-5; TRBD2 aligns across 8 bases. Germline CDR1 is KGHDR and CDR2 is SFDVKD. The CDR3 loop spans 16 amino acids. Trimming at V came to 4 bases and at J to 0 bases, leaving 6 bases not matched to a gene. This chain's CDR3 is CATSDSTSVYQETQYF. The CDR3 DNA reads TGTGCCACCAGTGACTCGACTAGCGTTTACCAAGAGACCCAGTACTTC.

This chain links TRBV3-1 with TRBJ2-3, with 8 bases matching TRBD1. With V trimmed by 3 bases and J by 4 bases, 0 bases remained unmatched. CDR1 and CDR2 (germline): LGHDT, YNNKEL (reference sequence). This CDR3 has 13 amino acids. The CDR3 loop reads CASSQTGADTQYF. DNA of the CDR3: TGTGCCAGCAGCCAGACAGGGGCAGATACGCAGTATTTT.

Only a few counts were recorded for this clonotype. The V and J genes are TRBV5-5 and TRBJ1-1; 7 bases match TRBD1. V lost 4 bases, J lost 0 bases, and 9 bases stayed unmatched. Germline CDR1 reads SGHKS; CDR2 reads YYEKEE (reference sequence). CDR3 length: 16 residues. In DNA form, the CDR3 reads TGTGCCAGCAGCCCTAATCTGGGACAGATGAACACTGAAGCTTTCTTT. It translates to CASSPNLGQMNTEAFF.

This clonotype has a handful of counts. The chain joins TRBV5-1 to TRBJ2-3; 9 positions agree with TRBD1. Trimming removed 4 bases from V and 2 bases from J; junction bases left unmatched: 8. Germline CDR1 and CDR2: SGHRS and YFSETQ. The CDR3 is made up of 16 amino acids. CDR3 bases: TGCGCCAGCAGCCCCCCGACAGGGGGGCCCACAGATACGCAGTATTTT. Amino acid sequence: CASSPPTGGPTDTQYF.

The J gene is TRBJ2-7, the V gene TRBV11-2, with D possibly being TRBD1 (5 bases). The V gene lost 0 bases and the J gene lost 2 bases, with 11 bases spanning the gap. This CDR3 contains 15 residues. CDR1 is SGHAT, CDR2 FQNNGV, per germline. CDR3 loop: CASSLDIAGPYEQYF. The CDR3 DNA reads TGTGCCAGCAGCTTAGATATTGCAGGGCCCTACGAGCAGTACTTC.

The sample holds a few counts of this clonotype. The chain carries TRBV5-1 and TRBJ2-5; 15 bases line up with TRBD2. V trimming: 4 bases; J trimming: 2 bases; junction bases outside the gene matches: 6. CDR1 and CDR2 from the germline V gene are SGHRS and YFSETQ. The CDR3 loop spans 17 amino acids. Here the CDR3 DNA reads TGCGCCAGCAGCACGGGACTAGCGGGAGGAGTTCAAGAGACCCAGTACTTC. This gives the protein CASSTGLAGGVQETQYF.

The CDR3 DNA is TGCAGTGCTAGAGACCGACAGGGGACCGCCTACGAGCAGTACTTC. The encoded protein is CSARDRQGTAYEQYF. J is TRBJ2-7 and V is TRBV20-1, with 8 bases aligning to TRBD1. The CDR3 is 15 amino acids. V shed 0 bases, J shed 2 bases, and the junction held 6 bases outside the gene matches. CDR1 is DFQATT, CDR2 SNEGSKA, per germline (reference sequence).

The CDR3 sequence is CATQGAGGRVGNEQFF. The CDR3 DNA reads as TGTGCCACCCAAGGCGCGGGAGGCAGGGTAGGGAATGAGCAGTTCTTC. The chain joins TRBV28 to TRBJ2-1; 8 bases are a match to TRBD2. Germline V gives CDR1 MDHEN, CDR2 SYDVKM. Trimming at V came to 10 bases and at J to 7 bases, leaving 18 bases not matched to a gene. This CDR3 is 16 amino acids long. The whole variable domain, filled in from reference TRBV28 and TRBJ2-1, reads DVKVTQSSRYLVKRTGEKVFLECVQDMDHENMFWYRQDPGLGLRLIYFSYDVKMKEKGDIPEGYSVSREKKERFSLILESASTNQTSMYLCATQGAGGRVGNEQFFGPGTRLTVL.

The rearrangement uses TRBV6-2 or TRBV6-3 and TRBJ2-7; D unclear. The germline V gene encodes CDR1 MNHEY and CDR2 SVGEGT. The length of the CDR3 is 15 residues. Trimming cost V 4 bases and J 1 base, with 14 bases left between them. The CDR3 loop reads CASSFQRRFSYEQYV. The CDR3 bases are TGTGCCAGCAGTTTTCAAAGGCGGTTTTCCTACGAGCAGTACGTC.

This rearrangement joins TRBV15 to TRBJ2-3; possibly TRBD1 or TRBD2 for D (6 bases each). The germline CDR1 and CDR2 sequences are LNHNV and YYDKDF (reference sequence). CDR3 size: 19 residues. Trimming took 1 base from V and 4 from J, leaving 24 bases between them. The chain's CDR3 is CATSRAWTVGGDSPDTQYF. The CDR3 DNA reads as TGTGCCACCAGCAGAGCCTGGACAGTGGGAGGAGATAGCCCAGATACGCAGTATTTT.

Only a few counts were recorded for this clonotype. V gene TRBV6-2 or TRBV6-3 combines with J gene TRBJ1-2, with D tentatively TRBD1 (5 bases). Germline V lookup: CDR1 MNHEY, CDR2 SVGEGT. The CDR3 loop spans 14 amino acids. V was shortened by 8 bases and J by 5 bases, with 18 bases between the two germline ends. CDR3 coding DNA: TGTGCCAGCTCCGATACAGGTTTCGAATATGGCTACACCTTC. It codes for CASSDTGFEYGYTF.

This clonotype was picked up one time. The chain combines TRBV4-2 with TRBJ2-7; D may be TRBD1 (7 bases). V lost 3 bases and J 5 bases, leaving 35 bases between the germline ends. The germline CDR1 and CDR2 sequences are LGHNA and YNFKEQ. This CDR3 comprises 21 residues. CDR3 sequence reads: CASSHGRPGLGGHNRGHEQYF. The CDR3 region has the DNA TGTGCCAGCAGCCACGGCCGGCCCGGGTTGGGGGGACATAACAGGGGCCACGAGCAGTACTTC.

The rearrangement links TRBV7-8 to TRBJ2-5; maybe TRBD1 (5 bases). The ends were cut back, 5 bases at V and 1 base at J, with 14 bases in the middle. This CDR3 spans 15 amino acids. Germline V lookup: CDR1 SGHVS, CDR2 FQNEAQ. CDR3 DNA sequence: TGTGCCAGCAGCCCTATCAGGGTACCCCAAGAGACCCAGTACTTC. Translation gives CASSPIRVPQETQYF.

The V gene is TRBV10-3, the J gene TRBJ2-7, with 14 bases fitting TRBD2. The CDR3 is made up of 14 amino acids. Per the germline V gene, CDR1 is ENHRY and CDR2 is SYGVKD. Trimming at V came to 4 bases and at J to 6 bases, leaving 2 bases not matched to a gene. CDR3 loop: CAISVGLAGGEQYF. For the CDR3, the DNA is TGTGCCATCAGTGTCGGACTAGCGGGAGGCGAGCAGTACTTC.

This clonotype was counted a few times. The J gene is TRBJ2-1, the V gene TRBV11-2; 13 nucleotides match TRBD2. The CDR3 is 20 amino acids. Germline lookup yields CDR1 SGHAT and CDR2 FQNNGV. J lost 6 bases, V lost 4 bases, and 18 bases had no gene match. This CDR3 reads CASSYPEGSWTSGSTNEQFF. The CDR3 DNA reads TGTGCCAGCAGCTACCCGGAGGGCTCCTGGACTAGCGGGAGCACCAATGAGCAGTTCTTC.

This clonotype was observed a single time. The chain carries TRBV19 and TRBJ1-5; 9 nucleotides match TRBD1. After removal of 11 bases from V and 1 base from J, the junction contained 15 bases not matched to a gene. Germline values: CDR1 LNHDA, CDR2 SQIVND (reference sequence). This CDR3 spans 17 amino acids. The CDR3 coding sequence is TGTGCCGGCGGGCGGGGGACAGGGTTCCAAAGCAATCAGCCCCAGCATTTT. It translates to CAGGRGTGFQSNQPQHF.

This clonotype was counted a few times. The genes are TRBV5-1 and TRBJ1-4; 9 bases align to TRBD1. The V gene's germline CDR1 is SGHRS and CDR2 YFSETQ. The CDR3 loop spans 16 amino acids. The junction had 6 bases not matched to a gene; V was cut back by 4 bases and J by 2 bases. This CDR3 is CASSPGQGLTNEKLFF. CDR3 coding DNA: TGCGCCAGCAGCCCGGGACAGGGCTTGACTAATGAAAAACTGTTTTTT.

This chain uses TRBV7-7 with TRBJ2-5; no clear D. This CDR3 is 15 amino acids long. Trimming stripped 5 bases from V and 2 bases from J, with 15 bases between. CDR1 is SSHAT, CDR2 FNYEAQ, per germline (reference sequence). The CDR3, as DNA: TGTGCCAGCAGCCTACTGGGCGGTACTCAAGAGACCCAGTACTTC. Protein product: CASSLLGGTQETQYF.

The rearrangement uses TRBV5-1 and TRBJ2-5, with D possibly TRBD1 on 5 matching bases. Trimming left V 3 bases short and J 3 bases short, with 12 bases between. The germline CDR1 and CDR2 sequences are SGHRS and YFSETQ. This CDR3 is 14 amino acids long. The CDR3 loop reads CASSYGHKEETQYF. As DNA, the CDR3 is TGCGCCAGCAGCTATGGACACAAAGAAGAGACCCAGTACTTC.

V gene TRBV29-1 combines with J gene TRBJ2-1; 10 bases are shared with TRBD2. Per germline, CDR1 SQVTM and CDR2 ANQGSEA. Losses at the gene ends were 8 bases for V and 9 bases for J; bases not matched to a gene: 19. This CDR3 region has 16 residues. CDR3 bases: TGCAGCACCACAACACCTATGACTAGCGGGTGGACTGAGCAGTTCTTC. It yields the protein CSTTTPMTSGWTEQFF.

The V call is TRBV5-1, the J call TRBJ2-6; the D call may be TRBD1 or TRBD2 (6 bases each). The CDR3 sequence is 17 residues long. The germline gives CDR1 SGHRS, CDR2 YFSETQ. The ends were cut back, 0 bases at V and 1 base at J, with 11 bases in the middle. The CDR3 coding sequence is TGCGCCAGCAGCTTGGCTAGGGGGAGGTCTGGGGCCAACGTCCTGACTTTC. This gives the protein CASSLARGRSGANVLTF. Supplemented by reference TRBV5-1 and TRBJ2-6, the full variable domain reads KAGVTQTPRYLIKTRGQQVTLSCSPISGHRSVSWYQQTPGQGLQFLFEYFSETQRNKGNFPGRFSGRQFSNSRSEMNVSTLELGDSALYLCASSLARGRSGANVLTFGAGSRLTVL.

This rearrangement joins TRBV9 to TRBJ2-1; D is unresolved. V was clipped by 0 bases and J by 6 bases, with 19 bases between them. This CDR3 region has 17 residues. In germline, CDR1 is SGDLS, CDR2 YYNGEE. The CDR3 reads CASSVGNLWEDLNEQFF. In DNA, the CDR3 is TGTGCCAGCAGCGTAGGGAACCTCTGGGAAGATCTCAATGAGCAGTTCTTC.

V and J are TRBV7-2 and TRBJ1-4, with D unclear. Germline CDR1 and CDR2: SGHTA and FQGNSA. The V end lost 6 bases, the J end lost 3 bases, and 11 bases lay between the germline ends. The CDR3 is 14 residues long. CDR3 DNA: TGTGCCAGCAGGTTTGGTGGAGCTAATGAAAAACTGTTTTTT. Protein: CASRFGGANEKLFF.